This T cell receptor beta chain was sequenced during a study of control samples from healthy donors and cancer patients. Sequencing used immunoSEQ multiplex PCR; TCRdb keeps in-frame clones, though not all of them. The sample has approximately 180,000 clones, 80% to 95% seen once; the top ten hold 2% to 2.5%. Trimming took 2 bases from V and 0 from J, leaving 11 bases between them. Germline CDR1 reads SEHNR; CDR2 reads FQNEAQ (reference sequence). CDR3 length equals 17 residues. This TCR was recovered from a woman between 40 and 55 years old in good health. V usage is TRBV7-9 and J usage is TRBJ1-6, with D possibly TRBD1 on 6 matching bases. The specimen was blood. CDR3 DNA sequence: TGTGCCAGCAGCTTAAACAGGGCCAGCTCCTATAATTCACCCCTCCACTTT. Encoded protein: CASSLNRASSYNSPLHF.